This is a list of T cell receptor beta chains from one sample in a study of T cells in Graves' hyperthyroidism and ophthalmopathy. TCRdb re-called the multiplex PCR reads with MiXCR, one entry per CDR3 protein. The sample has some 650,000 distinct CDR3 sequences, approximately 16% seen once. The sequenced material came from blood. The receptor set was obtained from a woman between 40 and 55 years old with Graves' ophthalmopathy. CDR3s include the opening cysteine and the closing phenylalanine or tryptophan. D genes are given only for firm matches. The size entry is marked missing in some rows and otherwise reads once, few, many or a size class.

-	TRBV5-8	many	TRBJ1-2	TGTGCCAGCAGCCCGCCCGGGGGGACGCCTCTGAATGGCTACACCTTC	CASSPPGGTPLNGYTF
TRBD2	TRBV5-1	-	TRBJ2-5	TGCGCCAGCAGCCCCTGGACTAGCGGGAGGACAGAGACCCAGTACTTC	CASSPWTSGRTETQYF
-	TRBV7-2	few	TRBJ1-5	TGTGCCAGCAGCCCTCCCGGGGCCCTAGGTGGCAATCAGCCCCAGCATTTT	CASSPPGALGGNQPQHF
TRBD2	TRBV6-2/TRBV6-3	-	TRBJ2-4	TGTGCCAGCAGCCTAGCGGGGTTAACCAAAAACATTCAGTACTTC	CASSLAGLTKNIQYF
-	TRBV27	many	TRBJ2-1	TGTGCCAGCAGTTATGCTAGCAACTACAATGAGCAGTTCTTC	CASSYASNYNEQFF
-	TRBV5-1	-	TRBJ1-2	TGCGCCAGCAGCTTGGCTGGGCAGGGAGGAGGCTACACCTTC	CASSLAGQGGGYTF
-	TRBV3-1	-	TRBJ2-7	TGTGCCAGCAGCCCTGGGCCGTACTACGAGCAGTACTTC	CASSPGPYYEQYF
TRBD1	TRBV28	many	TRBJ2-1	TGTGCCAGCAGTTCCAGGGGGTGGGGGCAGTTCTTC	CASSSRGWGQFF
-	TRBV29-1	-	TRBJ2-1	TGCAGCGTTGAGACTCAATACAATGAGCAGTTCTTC	CSVETQYNEQFF
TRBD2	TRBV9	many	TRBJ2-1	TGTGCCAGCAGCGTAGGTGGCGGGGGGTACAATGAGCAGTTCTTC	CASSVGGGGYNEQFF